The 24 T cell receptor beta chains in this list originate from one sample, sequenced in a study of fetal regulatory T cell absence and autoimmunity. Assay used: immunoSEQ multiplex PCR; TCRdb lists only in-frame clones, some missing. The profile shows 95,000 or so clones, more than 70% of them singletons. The sequenced sample was pancreas tissue. Receptors were obtained from a male donor with IPEX syndrome.

The chain joins TRBV4-1 to TRBJ2-7, with 9 bases lining up with TRBD2. The germline gives CDR1 MGHRA, CDR2 YSYEKL. V gave up 1 base and J gave up 4 bases; unmatched junction bases: 5. The CDR3 spans 15 residues. CDR3 protein: CASSQGGLAGYEQYF. Written as DNA, the CDR3 is TGCGCCAGCAGCCAAGGGGGTCTAGCGGGATACGAGCAGTACTTC.

The J gene is TRBJ2-1, the V gene TRBV7-2; D is ambiguous. CDR1 is SGHTA and CDR2 is FQGNSA in the germline V gene. CDR3 length: 17 residues. Deletions cut 5 bases from V and 0 bases from J, with 17 bases between. The CDR3 spells CASSITTPIYSYNEQFF. CDR3 DNA sequence: TGTGCCAGCAGCATTACAACACCTATCTACTCCTACAATGAGCAGTTCTTC.

The rearrangement joins TRBV11-1 to TRBJ2-7; the match to TRBD2 covers 7 bases. With V trimmed by 3 bases and J by 9 bases, 11 bases remained unmatched. This CDR3 comprises 14 residues. From germline, CDR1 is SGHAT and CDR2 FQDESV (reference sequence). In DNA form, the CDR3 reads TGTGCCAGCAGCTTGGGACTAACCCTCAGAGGGCAGTACTTC. Protein sequence: CASSLGLTLRGQYF.

J is TRBJ2-1 and V is TRBV7-6; D gene unclear. The CDR3 length is 17 residues. Trimming left V 4 bases short and J 6 bases short, with 22 bases between. The germline gives CDR1 SGHVS, CDR2 FNYEAQ. This CDR3 is CASSSYPPPIRSNEQFF. The CDR3 DNA sequence: TGTGCCAGCAGCTCCTATCCCCCCCCCATACGAAGCAATGAGCAGTTCTTC.

J is TRBJ1-5 and V is TRBV27; D gene ambiguous. This CDR3 has 13 residues. V was clipped by 1 base and J by 5 bases, with 6 bases between them. CDR1 is MNHEY, CDR2 SMNVEV, per germline (reference sequence). This CDR3 reads CASSLYPDQPQHF. In DNA form, the CDR3 reads TGTGCCAGCAGTTTATACCCCGATCAGCCCCAGCATTTT.

The V gene is TRBV11-2, the J gene TRBJ2-1; a weak D match, TRBD1 (5 bases). V was cut by 2 bases and J by 5 bases, with 7 bases left in between. This CDR3 has 13 residues. Germline-derived CDR1 and CDR2 are SGHAT and FQNNGV. DNA for the CDR3: TGTGCCAGCAGCTTATACAGGAACAATGAGCAGTTCTTC. Translating gives CASSLYRNNEQFF.

The rearrangement joins TRBV4-1 to TRBJ2-1, with 10 bases identical to TRBD2. CDR1 is MGHRA, CDR2 YSYEKL, per germline. V gave up 3 bases and J gave up 10 bases; unmatched junction bases: 9. The CDR3 runs to 15 residues. The CDR3 DNA follows: TGCGCCAGCAGCCAGCTAGCGGGGGTGCCCATGGAGCAGTTCTTC. Translation gives CASSQLAGVPMEQFF.

The rearrangement links TRBV7-6 to TRBJ2-7; D is undetermined. From germline, CDR1 is SGHVS and CDR2 FNYEAQ. The CDR3 has 16 amino acids. V shed 5 bases and J shed 1 base, with 18 bases lying between them. The CDR3 loop is CASSPTTANPSYEQYF. The CDR3 coding sequence is TGTGCCAGCAGCCCTACCACAGCGAACCCTTCCTACGAGCAGTACTTC.

The rearrangement links TRBV20-1 to TRBJ1-2; unclear D gene. The CDR3 sequence is 8 residues long. From germline, CDR1 is DFQATT and CDR2 SNEGSKA (reference sequence). CDR3 residues: CSPYGYTF. The CDR3 DNA reads as TGCAGCCCATATGGCTACACCTTC.

Only a few counts were recorded for this clone. The chain is built from TRBV11-3 and TRBJ2-5; no definite D call. V gave up 5 bases and J gave up 5 bases, with 12 bases separating them. Germline CDR1 reads SGHNT; CDR2 reads YENEEA. This CDR3 has 13 amino acids. CDR3 DNA: TGTGCCAGCAGCGGCGGCCCCTTTGAGACCCAGTACTTC. It translates to CASSGGPFETQYF.

CDR3 residues: CAWRAVSEQYF. DNA for the CDR3: TGTGCCTGGAGGGCGGTTTCCGAGCAGTACTTC. The V call is TRBV30, the J call TRBJ2-7; D gene uncertain. Germline V CDR1 and CDR2: GTSNPN, SVGIG (reference sequence). The CDR3 is 11 residues long. V was clipped by 3 bases and J by 6 bases, with 9 bases between them.

The V gene is TRBV6-5, the J gene TRBJ2-7; D gene uncertain. Germline CDR1 MNHEY, CDR2 SVGAGI. With 4 bases removed from V and 4 bases from J, the gap between germline ends came to 5 bases. This CDR3 region has 11 residues. Here the CDR3 DNA reads TGTGCCAGCAGTTCCCTTTACGAGCAGTACTTC. Its translation: CASSSLYEQYF.

This clone was seen only once. The gene calls are TRBV5-1 and TRBJ2-2; D ambiguous. The CDR3 extends over 12 amino acids. Germline CDR1 SGHRS, CDR2 YFSETQ. V was cut by 4 bases and J by 2 bases, with 3 bases left in between. Here the CDR3 DNA reads TGCGCCAGCAGCCCCAACACCGGGGAGCTGTTTTTT. This codes for CASSPNTGELFF.

The chain has TRBV5-8 and TRBJ2-1; 11 bases map to TRBD2. Germline assignment: CDR1 SGHTS and CDR2 YDEGEE. Trimming took 0 bases from V and 5 from J; bases not matched to a gene: 1. CDR3 length: 15 amino acids. The DNA of the CDR3 is TGTGCCAGCAGCTTGGTACTAGCGGGGGACAATGAGCAGTTCTTC. Protein: CASSLVLAGDNEQFF.

The chain has TRBV10-1 and TRBJ1-1; D is unresolved. Germline V CDR1 and CDR2: WNHNN, SYGVQD (reference sequence). This CDR3 spans 14 amino acids. V was trimmed by 0 bases and J by 1 base, leaving 6 bases between them. CDR3 residues: CASSESRENTEAFF. CDR3 in DNA: TGCGCCAGCAGTGAGTCAAGGGAGAACACTGAAGCTTTCTTT.

In the case of this clone: A read error may produce the germline difference seen at one junction end. The chain carries TRBV5-1 and TRBJ2-1, with D possibly TRBD1 on 5 matching bases. This CDR3 region has 15 residues. Germline CDR1 SGHRS, CDR2 YFSETQ. The CDR3 region has the DNA TGCGCCAGCAGCTTACCCCGGACATTCGCCAATGAACAGTTCTTC. Its translation: CASSLPRTFANEQFF.

As regards this clone: The sample has other DNA sequences that encode this CDR3 too. V is TRBV30 and J is TRBJ1-5; 8 bases align to TRBD1. Germline assignment: CDR1 GTSNPN and CDR2 SVGIG (reference sequence). After removal of 1 base from V and 4 bases from J, the junction contained 0 bases not matched to a gene. The CDR3 spans 13 residues. The CDR3 DNA reads as TGTGCCTGGAGTGGACAGGGGAATCAGCCCCAGCATTTT. As protein: CAWSGQGNQPQHF.

The gene calls are TRBV5-6 and TRBJ2-7; D is unclear. The germline V and J ends were trimmed by 2 bases and 2 bases, with 5 bases remaining between them. Germline V lookup: CDR1 SGHDT, CDR2 YYEEEE. This CDR3 spans 12 amino acids. The CDR3 reads CASSFGTYEQYF. Written as DNA, the CDR3 is TGTGCCAGCAGCTTCGGCACCTACGAGCAGTACTTC.

The J gene is TRBJ1-3, the V gene TRBV9; D is unclear. V shed 0 bases and J shed 0 bases, with 10 bases lying between them. Germline values: CDR1 SGDLS, CDR2 YYNGEE. The CDR3 runs to 16 residues. The CDR3 DNA reads TGTGCCAGCAGCGTAGGTCTAGCAGGCTCTGGAAACACCATATATTTT. It specifies CASSVGLAGSGNTIYF.

V gene TRBV19 combines with J gene TRBJ1-5; TRBD1 might be the D (5 bases). With 4 bases removed from V and 0 bases from J, the gap between germline ends came to 10 bases. The CDR3 loop spans 15 amino acids. Per the germline V gene, CDR1 is LNHDA and CDR2 is SQIVND (reference sequence). As DNA, the CDR3 is TGTGCCAGTAGTACCGGGACTTATAGCAATCAGCCCCAGCATTTT. Translation: CASSTGTYSNQPQHF. The whole variable domain, remainder taken from reference TRBV19 and TRBJ1-5, is DGGITQSPKYLFRKEGQNVTLSCEQNLNHDAMYWYRQDPGQGLRLIYYSQIVNDFQKGDIAEGYSVSREKKESFPLTVTSAQKNPTAFYLCASSTGTYSNQPQHFGDGTRLSIL.

This sequence joins TRBV4-1 and TRBJ1-2; D remains ambiguous. The germline V gene encodes CDR1 MGHRA and CDR2 YSYEKL. CDR3 length: 13 residues. V was cut by 4 bases and J by 5 bases, with 11 bases left in between. Here the CDR3 reads CASSLHGRYGYTF. DNA for the CDR3: TGCGCCAGCAGCCTCCACGGACGGTATGGCTACACCTTC.

J is TRBJ2-7 and V is TRBV5-1, with TRBD2 matching 14 bases. With 6 bases clipped from V and 5 bases from J, the junction kept 16 bases outside the gene matches. There are 18 residues in the CDR3. Germline CDR1 SGHRS, CDR2 YFSETQ. The CDR3 DNA sequence: TGCGCCAGCACCAAATCGGGACTAGCGGGAGCCTATGATGACGAGCAGTACTTC. Encoded protein: CASTKSGLAGAYDDEQYF.

This chain links TRBV6-1 with TRBJ1-2; TRBD1 agrees at 7 bases. The CDR3 covers 15 residues. Looked up from germline, CDR1 is MNHNS and CDR2 is SASEGT. The trim removed 0 bases at V and 4 bases at J, leaving 5 bases unmatched. CDR3 amino acids: CASSEAQRTGYGYTF. For the CDR3, the DNA is TGTGCCAGCAGTGAAGCGCAGAGGACAGGCTATGGCTACACCTTC.

This chain joins TRBV27 and TRBJ2-7, with D possibly being TRBD1 or TRBD2 (5 bases each). CDR3 size: 15 residues. V was clipped by 3 bases and J by 0 bases, with 12 bases between them. Germline V gene data show CDR1 as MNHEY and CDR2 as SMNVEV (reference sequence). The CDR3 is CASSFRDPSSYEQYF. The CDR3 DNA sequence: TGTGCCAGCAGTTTCCGGGACCCCTCCTCCTACGAGCAGTACTTC.